The next 26 T cell receptor beta chains were all read from a single sample in a study of blood T cell repertoires in COVID-19. The repertoire was sequenced with immunoSEQ multiplex PCR; TCRdb's copy has only in-frame clones and lacks some. The sample contains about 260,000 clones, 83% of which appear only once. Sequencing input: peripheral blood. The receptors here all came from a woman aged 45-59 years who had recovered from COVID-19.

The gene calls are TRBV19 and TRBJ1-1; the D is unclear. Trimming removed 2 bases from V and 1 base from J, with 11 bases in between. This CDR3 has 15 amino acids. Germline loops: CDR1 LNHDA, CDR2 SQIVND (reference sequence). The CDR3 sequence is CASSIPQATNTEAFF. The CDR3 bases are TGTGCCAGTAGTATACCCCAGGCCACGAACACTGAAGCTTTCTTT.

This clone has more than one count but fewer than ten. The chain is built from TRBV7-3 and TRBJ2-1; TRBD2 might be the D (6 bases). The ends were cut back, 3 bases at V and 10 bases at J, with 13 bases in the middle. This CDR3 spans 13 amino acids. Germline CDR1 and CDR2: SGHTA and FQGTGA. The CDR3, as DNA: TGTGCCAGCAGCTTGGGGCCGGCGGGAGAGCAGTTCTTC. Translated, it gives CASSLGPAGEQFF.

J is TRBJ2-7 and V is TRBV25-1; D uncertain. The CDR3 consists of 12 residues. Trimming removed 4 bases at V and 3 bases at J, with 7 bases between. In germline, CDR1 is MGHDK, CDR2 SYGVNS. The CDR3 loop is CASSAHSYEQYF. The CDR3, as DNA: TGTGCCAGCAGTGCCCACAGCTACGAGCAGTACTTC.

The chain employs TRBV29-1 and TRBJ2-1, with 9 positions matching TRBD1. The trim removed 6 bases at V and 5 bases at J, leaving 8 bases unmatched. The CDR3 has 14 amino acids. CDR1 SQVTM and CDR2 ANQGSEA come from the germline V gene. For the CDR3, the DNA is TGCAGCGTGGACAGGGGATATGAGAACAATGAGCAGTTCTTC. Translated: CSVDRGYENNEQFF.

This chain connects TRBV20-1 to TRBJ1-1; D remains ambiguous. The V gene lost 3 bases and the J gene lost 4 bases, with 12 bases spanning the gap. The V gene's germline CDR1 is DFQATT and CDR2 SNEGSKA (reference sequence). CDR3 length equals 13 residues. CDR3 in amino acids: CSASKRTGTEAFF. In DNA, the CDR3 is TGCAGTGCTAGTAAGCGGACGGGCACTGAAGCTTTCTTT.

The chain recombines TRBV27 with TRBJ1-2; D unclear. Trimming took 8 bases from V and 2 from J, leaving 18 bases between them. Per the germline V gene, CDR1 is MNHEY and CDR2 is SMNVEV (reference sequence). The CDR3 covers 15 residues. CDR3 nucleotide sequence: TGTGCCAGCCGCCGAGCCTTAGGACTAAACTATGGCTACACCTTC. Translated: CASRRALGLNYGYTF.

The rearrangement joins TRBV30 to TRBJ1-5, with 9 bases matching TRBD1. This CDR3 spans 16 amino acids. The trim removed 4 bases at V and 6 bases at J, leaving 13 bases unmatched. Germline CDR1 reads GTSNPN; CDR2 reads SVGIG (reference sequence). Here the CDR3 DNA reads TGTGCCTGGAAAGGAACAGGGGGCGCAACATTTCAGCCCCAGCATTTT. The encoded protein is CAWKGTGGATFQPQHF.

This clone has more than one count but fewer than ten. The chain carries TRBV7-9 and TRBJ2-3; no reliable D call. In germline, CDR1 is SEHNR, CDR2 FQNEAQ (reference sequence). Between the trimmed V and J ends, which lost 3 bases and 0 bases, there was a span of 7 bases. The CDR3 consists of 14 residues. For the CDR3, the DNA is TGTGCCAGCAGCTTGACTTCGAGCACAGATACGCAGTATTTT. Protein: CASSLTSSTDTQYF.

This clone was counted a few times. J is TRBJ2-7 and V is TRBV6-1; D is uncertain. The CDR3 has 14 amino acids. The V gene lost 3 bases and the J gene lost 0 bases, with 9 bases spanning the gap. Per germline, CDR1 MNHNS and CDR2 SASEGT. The CDR3 DNA is TGTGCCAGCAGTGACCCCCCCCACTCCTACGAGCAGTACTTC. It encodes CASSDPPHSYEQYF.

CDR3 residues: CASSLGFLDTDTQYF. The DNA of the CDR3 is TGTGCCAGCAGCTTAGGGTTTTTAGACACAGATACGCAGTATTTT. The rearrangement uses TRBV7-9 and TRBJ2-3; D call uncertain. V lost 1 base, J lost 2 bases, and 10 bases lay in between. The CDR3 runs 15 residues. The germline CDR1 and CDR2 sequences are SEHNR and FQNEAQ (reference sequence). The whole variable domain, remainder taken from reference TRBV7-9 and TRBJ2-3, is DTGVSQNPRHKITKRGQNVTFRCDPISEHNRLYWYRQTLGQGPEFLTYFQNEAQLEKSRLLSDRFSAERPKGSFSTLEIQRTEQGDSAMYLCASSLGFLDTDTQYFGPGTRLTVL.

The chain carries TRBV3-1 (or the pseudogene TRBV3-2) and TRBJ2-1; 9 bases fit TRBD2. The CDR3 covers 16 residues. CDR1 is LGHDT, CDR2 YNNKEL, per germline (reference sequence). V lost 0 bases and J lost 3; bases outside the gene matches: 3. CDR3: CASSQEQLAGYNEQFF. As DNA, the CDR3 is TGTGCCAGCAGCCAAGAACAACTAGCGGGCTACAATGAGCAGTTCTTC.

The rearrangement joins TRBV24-1 to TRBJ2-7; 12 nucleotides match TRBD1. The CDR3 sequence is 15 residues long. V was pared by 4 bases and J by 7 bases, with 7 bases of the junction left unmatched. Germline lookup yields CDR1 KGHDR and CDR2 SFDVKD. The CDR3 loop reads CATSESGQGAKEQYF. The CDR3 DNA reads as TGTGCCACCAGTGAGTCGGGACAGGGGGCAAAAGAGCAGTACTTC.

This clone was counted a few times. V and J are TRBV10-1 and TRBJ2-1; 11 bases are shared with TRBD2. This CDR3 is 17 amino acids long. Germline CDR1 reads WNHNN; CDR2 reads SYGVQD (reference sequence). J was trimmed by 8 bases and V by 6 bases; bases with no gene match: 15. CDR3 coding DNA: TGCGCCAGCAGGAAGACTAGCGGGACGGGGGAATGGGATGAGCAGTTCTTC. Encoded protein: CASRKTSGTGEWDEQFF.

The sample holds a few counts of this clone. This rearrangement joins TRBV6-2 or TRBV6-3 to TRBJ1-1; D remains unclear. The CDR3 contains 13 residues. The V and J ends lost 4 bases and 5 bases respectively, with 11 bases between them. Germline lookup yields CDR1 MNHEY and CDR2 SVGEGT. The CDR3 spells CASSWGEGTEAFF. DNA for the CDR3: TGTGCCAGCAGTTGGGGAGAAGGGACTGAAGCTTTCTTT.

The chain combines TRBV5-1 with TRBJ2-3, with 10 bases fitting TRBD1. Germline CDR1 SGHRS, CDR2 YFSETQ. This CDR3 has 16 amino acids. The ends lost 0 bases at V and 5 bases at J; junction bases unmatched: 6. This CDR3 reads CASSLGRQGALDTQYF. CDR3 in DNA: TGCGCCAGCAGCTTGGGTCGACAGGGGGCCTTAGATACGCAGTATTTT. The full variable domain, its missing parts supplied by reference TRBV5-1 and TRBJ2-3, is KAGVTQTPRYLIKTRGQQVTLSCSPISGHRSVSWYQQTPGQGLQFLFEYFSETQRNKGNFPGRFSGRQFSNSRSEMNVSTLELGDSALYLCASSLGRQGALDTQYFGPGTRLTVL.

The V gene is TRBV6-5, the J gene TRBJ2-3; D gene uncertain. V was clipped by 7 bases and J by 2 bases, with 10 bases between them. Germline lookup yields CDR1 MNHEY and CDR2 SVGAGI. This CDR3 has 13 residues. This CDR3 reads CASTPPHTDTQYF. The CDR3 nucleotides read TGTGCCAGCACCCCCCCACACACAGATACGCAGTATTTT.

The chain recombines TRBV3-1 (or the pseudogene TRBV3-2) with TRBJ1-2; 7 nucleotides line up with TRBD1. The CDR3 runs 14 residues. The germline V gene encodes CDR1 LGHDT and CDR2 YNNKEL (reference sequence). After removal of 5 bases from V and 8 bases from J, the junction contained 11 bases not matched to a gene. Here the CDR3 DNA reads TGTGCCAGCAGCGGGACAGACAGTACGGGAGGCTACACCTTC. This encodes CASSGTDSTGGYTF.

The chain links TRBV27 to TRBJ2-7, with 10 nucleotides matching TRBD2. Looked up from germline, CDR1 is MNHEY and CDR2 is SMNVEV (reference sequence). Trimming took 4 bases from V and 1 from J; bases not matched to a gene: 1. The CDR3 sequence is 14 residues long. CDR3 nucleotides: TGTGCCAGCAGTTGGACTAGCGGTTCCTACGAGCAGTACTTC. It translates to CASSWTSGSYEQYF.

The rearrangement uses TRBV11-2 and TRBJ2-3; D may be TRBD1 (5 bases). The V gene lost 3 bases and the J gene lost 2 bases, with 9 bases spanning the gap. Germline loops: CDR1 SGHAT, CDR2 FQNNGV. This CDR3 spans 14 amino acids. The CDR3 loop reads CASSFTGTTDTQYF. CDR3 bases: TGTGCCAGCAGCTTTACAGGAACCACAGATACGCAGTATTTT.

V gene TRBV7-2 combines with J gene TRBJ2-7; D perhaps matches TRBD1 (6 bases). CDR3 length: 15 residues. Germline V gene lookup returns CDR1 SGHTA and CDR2 FQGNSA. V was shortened by 2 bases and J by 2 bases, with 13 bases between the two germline ends. Written as DNA, the CDR3 is TGTGCCAGCAGCTTAAACTCAGGGGCCCCCTACGAGCAGTACTTC. It translates to CASSLNSGAPYEQYF.

The V and J genes are TRBV27 and TRBJ1-5, with D perhaps TRBD1 (6 bases). V was shortened by 2 bases and J by 2 bases, with 19 bases between the two germline ends. This CDR3 has 18 amino acids. Germline CDR1 is MNHEY and CDR2 is SMNVEV (reference sequence). The CDR3 nucleotides are TGTGCCAGCAGTTTAGCGAACAGGGATTTGTTTGGCAATCAGCCCCAGCATTTT. This translates into CASSLANRDLFGNQPQHF.

This clone was observed a handful of times. The chain employs TRBV3-1 (or the pseudogene TRBV3-2) and TRBJ2-3; the match to TRBD2 covers 10 bases. J was trimmed by 2 bases and V by 6 bases; bases with no gene match: 5. Per germline, CDR1 LGHDT and CDR2 YNNKEL (reference sequence). The CDR3 is made up of 15 amino acids. The CDR3 sequence: CASRLTSGDTDTQYF. CDR3 nucleotides: TGTGCCAGCAGGCTCACTAGCGGGGACACAGATACGCAGTATTTT.

This chain connects TRBV6-2 or TRBV6-3 to TRBJ2-7; D ambiguous. V was pared by 1 base and J by 0 bases, with 10 bases between. Looked up from germline, CDR1 is MNHEY and CDR2 is SVGEGT. This CDR3 has 15 amino acids. This CDR3 reads CASSYLAGPSYEQYF. CDR3 DNA sequence: TGTGCCAGCAGTTACTTGGCAGGTCCCTCCTACGAGCAGTACTTC.

The rearrangement joins TRBV14 to TRBJ2-7; D is possibly TRBD2 (6 bases). V dropped 4 bases and J dropped 4 bases, with 14 bases sitting between them. Germline V gives CDR1 SGHDN, CDR2 FVKESK. The CDR3 is 14 residues long. CDR3: CASSLGLPGYEQYF. The CDR3 DNA is TGTGCCAGCAGCCTGGGACTCCCGGGATACGAGCAGTACTTC. Complete variable domain (other parts from reference TRBV14 and TRBJ2-7): EAGVTQFPSHSVIEKGQTVTLRCDPISGHDNLYWYRRVMGKEIKFLLHFVKESKQDESGMPNNRFLAERTGGTYSTLKVQPAELEDSGVYFCASSLGLPGYEQYFGPGTRLTVT.

The genes are TRBV28 and TRBJ1-2, with 7 bases matching TRBD1. The CDR3 is 16 amino acids. Trimming at V came to 2 bases and at J to 2 bases, leaving 8 bases not matched to a gene. CDR1 and CDR2 (germline): MDHEN, SYDVKM. The CDR3 DNA follows: TGTGCCAGCAGTTTAGGTGGTGGGACAGCAAACTATGGCTACACCTTC. Its protein is CASSLGGGTANYGYTF.

The chain combines TRBV6-1 with TRBJ2-7, with D maybe TRBD2 (5 bases). Germline V gives CDR1 MNHNS, CDR2 SASEGT. Trimming cost V 2 bases and J 6 bases, with 11 bases left between them. CDR3 length: 13 residues. DNA for the CDR3: TGTGCCAGCAGTGAATGGGATGAGGGCGAGCAGTACTTC. It encodes CASSEWDEGEQYF.